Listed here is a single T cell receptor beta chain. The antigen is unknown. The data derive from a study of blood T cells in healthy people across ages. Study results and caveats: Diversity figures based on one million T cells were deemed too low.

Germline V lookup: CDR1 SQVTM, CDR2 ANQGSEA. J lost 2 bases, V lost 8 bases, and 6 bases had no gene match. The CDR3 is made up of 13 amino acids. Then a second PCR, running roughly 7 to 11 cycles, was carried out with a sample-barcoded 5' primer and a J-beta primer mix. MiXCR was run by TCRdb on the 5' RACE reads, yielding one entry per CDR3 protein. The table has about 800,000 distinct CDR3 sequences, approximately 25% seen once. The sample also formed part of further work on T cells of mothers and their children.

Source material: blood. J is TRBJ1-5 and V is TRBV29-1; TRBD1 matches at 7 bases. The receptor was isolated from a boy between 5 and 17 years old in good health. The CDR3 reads CSITGDGNQPQHF. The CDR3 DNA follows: TGCAGCATCACAGGGGATGGCAATCAGCCCCAGCATTTT.